Listed below are T cell receptor beta chains from one sample, sequenced in a study of blood T cell repertoires in COVID-19. Using immunoSEQ multiplex PCR, the repertoire was profiled, and TCRdb retains in-frame clones only, with some absent. The sample shows 150,000 or so clones, around 80% of them seen only once. The sample consisted of peripheral blood. These receptors originate from a woman aged 45-65 years in a cohort sampled during active or convalescent COVID-19. Both conserved end residues are part of each CDR3. Each record gives: CDR3 protein, CDR3 DNA, J gene, clone size, D gene, V gene. A D gene is named only where the DNA matches it firmly. Size tells how often a clone was seen (once, few, many) or the class of an expanded clone, and some rows leave it out.

CASSFTGFPATNEKLFF TGCGCCAGCAGCTTTACAGGGTTCCCTGCAACTAATGAAAAACTGTTTTTT TRBJ1-4 NA NA TRBV5-1
CASSLDPQGAYGYTF TGTGCCAGCAGCTTGGATCCACAGGGAGCCTATGGCTACACCTTC TRBJ1-2 few NA TRBV5-5
CASSDPPPGGQLYEQYF TGTGCCAGCAGTGACCCCCCCCCGGGGGGGCAGCTCTACGAGCAGTACTTC TRBJ2-7 NA TRBD2 TRBV6-4
CASSWDSGVEQFF TGTGCCAGCAGCTGGGACAGTGGGGTCGAGCAGTTCTTC TRBJ2-1 NA TRBD1 TRBV5-4
CASSQDTSSGGAETQYF TGCGCCAGCAGCCAAGATACGTCTAGCGGGGGGGCGGAGACCCAGTACTTC TRBJ2-5 NA TRBD2 TRBV4-3
CASSMKTVQETQYF TGTGCCAGTAGTATGAAGACAGTACAAGAGACCCAGTACTTC TRBJ2-5 NA NA TRBV19
CASSLTGGVYGYTF TGCGCCAGCAGCTTGACAGGGGGGGTCTATGGCTACACCTTC TRBJ1-2 NA TRBD1 TRBV5-1
CASRNTGGDEKLFF TGCGCCAGCAGGAATACAGGGGGGGATGAAAAACTGTTTTTT TRBJ1-4 NA TRBD1 TRBV5-1
CASSQLLAGDSGYNEQFF TGTGCCAGCAGTCAGTTACTAGCGGGGGATTCGGGATACAATGAGCAGTTCTTC TRBJ2-1 NA TRBD2 TRBV14
CASSFLTEGEQYF TGTGCCAGCAGCTTTTTAACAGAAGGAGAGCAGTACTTC TRBJ2-7 NA NA TRBV7-2
CASSQTGTSGGASTDTQYF TGTGCCAGCAGCCAAACCGGGACTAGCGGGGGGGCCAGCACAGATACGCAGTATTTT TRBJ2-3 NA TRBD2 TRBV3-1/TRBV3-2
CASSYSGRGAYEQYF TGTGCCAGCAGTTACTCGGGGCGGGGCGCCTACGAGCAGTACTTC TRBJ2-7 NA NA TRBV6-5
CSASLGGYTF TGCAGTGCTAGTTTGGGGGGTTACACCTTC TRBJ1-2 NA NA TRBV20-1
CASKSGRGDTQYF TGTGCCAGCAAGAGCGGGAGGGGCGATACGCAGTATTTT TRBJ2-3 NA TRBD2 TRBV6-5
CASSPYRDEQYF TGTGCCAGCAGTCCATACAGGGACGAGCAGTACTTC TRBJ2-7 once NA TRBV14
CSASTDMSYTF TGCAGTGCTAGTACAGATATGAGCTACACCTTC TRBJ1-2 few NA TRBV20-1
CAWSMNAGGPGGELFF TGTGCCTGGAGCATGAATGCGGGGGGGCCTGGCGGGGAGCTGTTTTTT TRBJ2-2 NA TRBD2 TRBV30
CATSRDRGETQYF TGTGCCACCAGCAGAGATCGGGGAGAGACCCAGTACTTC TRBJ2-5 once NA TRBV15
CASRLAPGRRQPQADSGNTIYF TGTGCAAGTCGCTTAGCCCCGGGCCGAAGACAGCCCCAGGCGGACTCTGGAAACACCATATATTTT TRBJ1-3 NA NA TRBV12-2
CSASELAGGPYEQYF TGCAGTGCTAGTGAACTAGCGGGGGGGCCCTACGAGCAGTACTTC TRBJ2-7 NA TRBD2 TRBV20-1
CASSEQRDTRGYTF TGTGCCAGCAGTGAACAGAGAGACACACGGGGCTACACCTTC TRBJ1-2 NA NA TRBV2
CASSPAGGTDTQYF TGCGCCAGCAGCCCTGCTGGAGGGACAGATACGCAGTATTTT TRBJ2-3 NA NA TRBV5-1
CASSLGRSGTDTQYF TGTGCCAGCAGCTTGGGGCGGTCTGGCACAGATACGCAGTATTTT TRBJ2-3 NA NA TRBV5-6
CASSFEQGNDEAFF TGTGCCAGCAGCTTTGAACAGGGAAATGATGAAGCTTTCTTT TRBJ1-1 NA NA TRBV5-4
CATLPTGTDTQYF TGTGCCACCTTGCCTACAGGCACAGATACGCAGTATTTT TRBJ2-3 NA NA TRBV24-1
CASRATGTGNEKLFF TGTGCCAGCAGGGCCACAGGGACGGGTAATGAAAAACTGTTTTTT TRBJ1-4 NA NA TRBV6-5
CATSRGTQILTDTQYF TGTGCCACCAGCAGAGGGACTCAGATCCTCACAGATACGCAGTATTTT TRBJ2-3 NA NA TRBV15
CASSWGDSYEQYF TGTGCCAGCAGCTGGGGGGACTCCTACGAGCAGTACTTC TRBJ2-7 NA NA TRBV5-6
CATRDSDQPQHF TGTGCCACCCGGGACAGCGATCAGCCCCAGCATTTT TRBJ1-5 once TRBD1 TRBV15
CASSTRQGNIQYF TGTGCCAGTAGCACCAGACAGGGTAACATTCAGTACTTC TRBJ2-4 NA TRBD1 TRBV19
CASSLALILGSQAFF TGTGCCAGCAGCTTAGCGCTAATTTTGGGCTCTCAAGCTTTCTTT TRBJ1-1 NA NA TRBV7-2
CASSQDRSGGVNEKLFF TGTGCCAGCAGCCAAGACCGGTCGGGCGGGGTTAATGAAAAACTGTTTTTT TRBJ1-4 few NA TRBV4-2
CASSALAGAPQEQFF TGCGCCAGCAGCGCACTAGCGGGGGCCCCGCAAGAGCAGTTCTTC TRBJ2-1 NA TRBD2 TRBV5-1
CASGPLGQGTVIETQYF TGCGCCAGCGGACCACTGGGACAGGGGACGGTGATCGAGACCCAGTACTTC TRBJ2-5 few TRBD1 TRBV5-1
CSARQGLAGPYEQYF TGCAGCGCCAGACAGGGCCTCGCGGGCCCCTACGAGCAGTACTTC TRBJ2-7 few TRBD1 TRBV29-1
CASSERAGREQYF TGTGCCAGCAGTGAACGAGCGGGGAGGGAGCAGTACTTC TRBJ2-7 NA TRBD2 TRBV6-1
CASSLLDSGAASTDTQYF TGTGCCAGCAGCCTACTAGATAGCGGGGCTGCTAGCACAGATACGCAGTATTTT TRBJ2-3 NA TRBD2 TRBV7-2
CASSFFGGSTDTQYF TGTGCCAGCAGCTTTTTCGGGGGTAGCACAGATACGCAGTATTTT TRBJ2-3 NA NA TRBV7-3
CASGELTGFSDTQYF TGTGCCAGCGGAGAGTTGACAGGGTTTTCCGATACGCAGTATTTT TRBJ2-3 NA TRBD1 TRBV25-1
CASSLGTGYGYTF TGTGCCAGCAGCCTCGGGACAGGCTATGGCTACACCTTC TRBJ1-2 NA TRBD1 TRBV7-8
CASSGLKTGLWVF TGTGCCAGCAGCGGATTGAAGACAGGCCTGTGGGTTTTT TRBJ1-4 NA NA TRBV2
CASSEASGGYNEQFF TGTGCCAGCAGTGAAGCATCAGGGGGCTACAATGAGCAGTTCTTC TRBJ2-1 NA TRBD1 TRBV6-1
CASSLANRGTGNTIYF TGCGCCAGCAGCTTGGCCAACAGGGGCACCGGAAACACCATATATTTT TRBJ1-3 NA TRBD1 TRBV5-1
CASSEARRLAGPPIF TGTGCCAGCAGTGAGGCTCGAAGACTAGCGGGCCCCCCTATCTTC TRBJ2-1 NA TRBD2 TRBV6-1
CASGLPDRVAIYTF TGTGCTAGTGGTTTGCCGGACAGGGTAGCAATCTACACCTTC TRBJ1-2 NA TRBD1 TRBV12-5
CASSIFGGQGAFF TGTGCCAGCAGCATTTTTGGGGGACAGGGAGCTTTCTTT TRBJ1-1 NA TRBD1 TRBV7-2
CASRNRVGSNQPQHF TGTGCCAGCAGAAACAGGGTGGGGAGCAATCAGCCCCAGCATTTT TRBJ1-5 once NA TRBV27
CAWTSGGNEKLFF TGTGCCTGGACTTCAGGGGGAAATGAAAAACTGTTTTTT TRBJ1-4 NA TRBD1 TRBV30
CASSLSRDEQYF TGTGCCAGCAGCTTATCCAGGGACGAGCAGTACTTC TRBJ2-7 NA NA TRBV11-3
CASSTTNEKLFF TGTGCCAGCAGCACAACTAATGAAAAACTGTTTTTT TRBJ1-4 once NA TRBV6-6